The source of this TCR beta chain is a study of blood T cell repertoires in COVID-19. Across the study: Acute and convalescent COVID-19 samples came from the United States, Italy and Spain. Nucleic acid was either cDNA or gDNA, and it came from T cells, B-cell-depleted T cells, or PBMCs.

This clone was observed a single time. Germline-derived CDR1 and CDR2 are MGHRA and YSYEKL. CDR3 length: 17 amino acids. J lost 7 bases, V lost 7 bases, and 12 bases had no gene match. As handled by the study authors: From reference gene primer amplification, estimates of nucleated cell counts were derived. Repertoires were generated with immunoSEQ multiplex PCR, while TCRdb's copy carries only in-frame clones and drops some. V and J calls and clone size are given by that table; D and trimming were obtained from the DNA. The sample contains approximately 70,000 clones, roughly 85% of which appear only once.

The receptor was isolated from a human donor in a cohort sampled during active COVID-19. The sample was peripheral blood. The V gene is TRBV4-1, the J gene TRBJ2-2, with 13 bases aligning to TRBD2. The CDR3 is CASNLGLAGPPHGELFF. The CDR3 coding sequence is TGCGCCAGCAACCTGGGACTAGCGGGACCCCCGCACGGGGAGCTGTTTTTT.